These 26 T cell receptor beta chains came from one sample sequenced in a study of cytomegalovirus exposure and HLA in healthy donors (dated by TCRdb to the late 2010s). Library preparation used the immunoSEQ multiplex PCR assay. For the multiplex PCR, a mixture combining 60 forward primers for TCR Vbeta segments and 13 reverse primers for TCR Jbeta segments was used. TCRdb mirrors the immuneACCESS table, restricted to in-frame sequences. Some clones are absent from its copies; in checked studies, under half trace to an unresolved V gene, and the reason for the others is unknown. The table for this sample lists approximately 130,000 clones; 75% to 90% of them were counted only once. The ten top clones hold less than 7% of the sample. The material sequenced was PBMCs. These receptors were collected from a woman aged 30 to 39 in good health and CMV-seropositive.

This clone was seen a few times. This chain links TRBV10-2 with TRBJ2-7; 10 bases match TRBD2. Germline V CDR1 and CDR2: WSHSY, SAAADI. The CDR3 totals 14 residues. Germline trimming cut 5 bases from V and 3 bases from J; bases unmatched to any gene: 4. The CDR3 spells CASSTSGTHYEQYF. The DNA of the CDR3 is TGCGCCAGCAGTACTAGCGGGACCCACTACGAGCAGTACTTC.

To note about this clone: Different DNA sequences within this sample yield the same CDR3. V and J are TRBV5-1 and TRBJ2-3; 8 bases align to TRBD2. The junction had 2 bases not matched to a gene; V was cut back by 4 bases and J by 1 base. This CDR3 has 14 residues. In germline, CDR1 is SGHRS, CDR2 YFSETQ. In DNA, the CDR3 is TGCGCCAGCAGCCTGACTAGCGGCACAGATACGCAGTATTTT. The encoded protein is CASSLTSGTDTQYF.

The gene calls are TRBV19 and TRBJ1-1; no firm D call. This CDR3 is built from 13 residues. From germline, CDR1 is LNHDA and CDR2 SQIVND (reference sequence). The V end was cut by 4 bases, the J end by 0 bases, with 6 bases between. The CDR3 region has the DNA TGTGCCAGTAGTAGGCTCATGAACACTGAAGCTTTCTTT. It encodes CASSRLMNTEAFF.

The genes are TRBV28 and TRBJ1-2, with TRBD1 as a possible D gene (6 bases). The V gene's germline CDR1 is MDHEN and CDR2 SYDVKM. V lost 7 bases, J lost 4 bases, and 22 bases lay in between. The CDR3 covers 16 residues. The CDR3 coding sequence is TGTGCCAGCACCCTGGACAGTTTAAGAGGGGTCTATGGCTACACCTTC. The encoded protein is CASTLDSLRGVYGYTF.

The rearrangement links TRBV5-1 to TRBJ1-5, with D possibly matching TRBD1 (5 bases). This CDR3 region has 14 residues. The germline V gene has CDR1 SGHRS and CDR2 YFSETQ. V shed 4 bases and J shed 4 bases, with 12 bases lying between them. CDR3 region: CASSPGSGNQPQHF. In nucleotides, the CDR3 is TGCGCCAGCAGCCCCGGATCAGGGAATCAGCCCCAGCATTTT. Using reference TRBV5-1 and TRBJ1-5 for the parts outside the CDR3, the full variable domain is KAGVTQTPRYLIKTRGQQVTLSCSPISGHRSVSWYQQTPGQGLQFLFEYFSETQRNKGNFPGRFSGRQFSNSRSEMNVSTLELGDSALYLCASSPGSGNQPQHFGDGTRLSIL.

Regarding this clone: Other DNA variants within this sample encode the same CDR3. V usage is TRBV28 and J usage is TRBJ1-1, with a possible D match to TRBD1 (5 bases). Trimming pared 4 bases from V and 2 bases from J, leaving 14 bases between. The germline gives CDR1 MDHEN, CDR2 SYDVKM. There are 15 residues in the CDR3. Written as DNA, the CDR3 is TGTGCCAGCAGTTCGGCCCCGACAGTAAACACTGAAGCTTTCTTT. Translation gives CASSSAPTVNTEAFF.

The rearrangement uses TRBV9 and TRBJ2-1; possibly TRBD2 for D (5 bases). CDR1 SGDLS and CDR2 YYNGEE come from the germline V gene. Trimming removed 2 bases from V and 4 bases from J, with 7 bases in between. This CDR3 comprises 13 residues. The CDR3 reads CASSVRAYNEQFF. Here the CDR3 DNA reads TGTGCCAGCAGCGTGAGGGCATACAATGAGCAGTTCTTC.

This clone occurred a few times. The chain employs TRBV5-1 and TRBJ1-4; D is possibly TRBD1 (5 bases). Germline values: CDR1 SGHRS, CDR2 YFSETQ. This CDR3 spans 14 amino acids. Trimming left V 4 bases short and J 7 bases short, with 14 bases between. The CDR3 coding sequence is TGCGCCAGCAGCCCTAGGGGCGAAGGTGAAAAACTGTTTTTT. Amino acid sequence: CASSPRGEGEKLFF.

The V gene is TRBV27, the J gene TRBJ2-1; 14 positions agree with TRBD2. Unmatched junction bases numbered 5, after V lost 2 bases and J lost 8 bases. The CDR3 is made up of 16 amino acids. Germline V gives CDR1 MNHEY, CDR2 SMNVEV (reference sequence). The CDR3 nucleotides read TGTGCCAGCAGTTTAGCCCTGGGACTAGCGGGAGATGAGCAGTTCTTC. This codes for CASSLALGLAGDEQFF.

The chain couples TRBV6-5 to TRBJ1-2, with a weak D call TRBD1 (5 bases). This CDR3 is built from 13 residues. Germline CDR1 is MNHEY and CDR2 is SVGAGI. Trimming removed 0 bases from V and 8 bases from J, with 10 bases in between. DNA of the CDR3: TGTGCCAGCAGTTACTCGGAAGACAGCGGCTACACCTTC. Its translation is CASSYSEDSGYTF.

The chain joins TRBV2 to TRBJ1-2; 10 positions match TRBD1. The CDR3 sequence is 12 residues long. V trimming: 8 bases; J trimming: 12 bases; junction bases outside the gene matches: 9. Per the germline V gene, CDR1 is SNHLY and CDR2 is FYNNEI. Written as DNA, the CDR3 is TGTGCCAGCCCGTCGCCGGGGACAGGGGACACCTTC. Protein sequence: CASPSPGTGDTF.

The chain has TRBV27 and TRBJ2-3; possibly TRBD2 for D (5 bases). The CDR3 loop spans 18 amino acids. Germline CDR1 reads MNHEY; CDR2 reads SMNVEV (reference sequence). The V end was cut by 1 base, the J end by 0 bases, with 17 bases between. The CDR3 bases are TGTGCCAGCAGTTTATTGAGGGTCGGCGGAGCTAGCACAGATACGCAGTATTTT. This codes for CASSLLRVGGASTDTQYF.

This clone was detected a few times. V usage is TRBV7-9 and J usage is TRBJ1-2; a weak D match, TRBD1 (6 bases). The germline gives CDR1 SEHNR, CDR2 FQNEAQ (reference sequence). CDR3 length equals 16 residues. The V end lost 4 bases, the J end lost 0 bases, and 15 bases lay between the germline ends. This CDR3 is CASSSPQGGTNYGYTF. In DNA, the CDR3 is TGTGCCAGCAGCTCGCCGCAAGGGGGAACTAACTATGGCTACACCTTC. Combining the CDR3 with reference TRBV7-9 and TRBJ1-2 gives the whole variable domain DTGVSQNPRHKITKRGQNVTFRCDPISEHNRLYWYRQTLGQGPEFLTYFQNEAQLEKSRLLSDRFSAERPKGSFSTLEIQRTEQGDSAMYLCASSSPQGGTNYGYTFGSGTRLTVV.

This chain joins TRBV5-1 and TRBJ2-7; 8 bases map to TRBD1. The CDR3 consists of 14 residues. Germline V lookup: CDR1 SGHRS, CDR2 YFSETQ. With 4 bases clipped from V and 3 bases from J, the junction kept 6 bases outside the gene matches. The CDR3 nucleotides read TGCGCCAGCAGCCGGACCACAGGGGGCTACGAGCAGTACTTC. It translates to CASSRTTGGYEQYF. The whole variable domain, remainder taken from reference TRBV5-1 and TRBJ2-7, is KAGVTQTPRYLIKTRGQQVTLSCSPISGHRSVSWYQQTPGQGLQFLFEYFSETQRNKGNFPGRFSGRQFSNSRSEMNVSTLELGDSALYLCASSRTTGGYEQYFGPGTRLTVT.

The rearrangement links TRBV5-1 to TRBJ1-5; no definite D call. Germline V gene sequence: CDR1 SGHRS, CDR2 YFSETQ. The CDR3 runs 15 residues. The V end lost 0 bases, the J end lost 5 bases, and 12 bases lay between the germline ends. This CDR3 is CASSLGDTVYQPQHF. The CDR3 DNA follows: TGCGCCAGCAGCTTGGGAGATACGGTTTATCAGCCCCAGCATTTT.

This chain's CDR3 is CAWRRETQYF. The CDR3 nucleotides are TGTGCCTGGAGGAGGGAGACCCAGTACTTC. The rearrangement uses TRBV30 and TRBJ2-5, with unresolved D. This CDR3 spans 10 amino acids. The germline CDR1 and CDR2 sequences are GTSNPN and SVGIG (reference sequence). The germline V and J ends were trimmed by 3 bases and 5 bases, with 4 bases remaining between them.

V usage is TRBV5-1 and J usage is TRBJ2-7; D not certain. Deletions cut 4 bases from V and 0 bases from J, with 14 bases between. The CDR3 sequence is 15 residues long. Germline V CDR1 and CDR2: SGHRS, YFSETQ. The CDR3 DNA reads as TGCGCCAGCAGCCACTTCGGCTCTAGCTCCTACGAGCAGTACTTC. Residues: CASSHFGSSSYEQYF.

The V call is TRBV11-2, the J call TRBJ2-1; 11 bases map to TRBD2. Trimming took 3 bases from V and 0 from J; bases not matched to a gene: 1. The germline V gene has CDR1 SGHAT and CDR2 FQNNGV. This CDR3 is built from 16 residues. The CDR3 sequence is CASSFLAGGSYNEQFF. Here the CDR3 DNA reads TGTGCCAGCAGCTTCCTAGCGGGGGGCTCCTACAATGAGCAGTTCTTC.

The chain joins TRBV28 to TRBJ2-7, with D maybe TRBD2 (7 bases). The CDR3 spans 15 residues. Trimming stripped 8 bases from V and 1 base from J, with 18 bases between. CDR1 is MDHEN and CDR2 is SYDVKM in the germline V gene. The DNA for the CDR3 is TGTGCCAGCGGGCCACTCAGGGGAGGGTCCTACGAGCAGTACTTC. Its protein product is CASGPLRGGSYEQYF.

This clone has a single count. V usage is TRBV28 and J usage is TRBJ1-2; D possibly corresponds to TRBD1 (6 bases). In germline, CDR1 is MDHEN, CDR2 SYDVKM. This CDR3 comprises 15 residues. V lost 2 bases and J 3 bases, leaving 13 bases between the germline ends. The CDR3 loop reads CASSLPEEGDYGYTF. Written as DNA, the CDR3 is TGTGCCAGCAGTTTACCCGAAGAGGGGGACTATGGCTACACCTTC.

V usage is TRBV6-5 and J usage is TRBJ2-7; D may be TRBD1 (5 bases). Germline-derived CDR1 and CDR2 are MNHEY and SVGAGI. This CDR3 contains 14 residues. The ends were cut back, 6 bases at V and 0 bases at J, with 12 bases in the middle. The CDR3 DNA follows: TGTGCCAGCAGAAAGACAGCTAACTCCTACGAGCAGTACTTC. It specifies CASRKTANSYEQYF.

CDR3: CASSLRGGRGGDTQYF. For the CDR3, the DNA is TGTGCCAGCAGTTTAAGGGGCGGGAGAGGCGGAGATACGCAGTATTTT. This sequence joins TRBV28 and TRBJ2-3; 7 nucleotides line up with TRBD2. CDR3 length: 16 amino acids. V lost 2 bases to trimming and J lost 5 bases; unmatched junction nucleotides: 10. Germline V CDR1 and CDR2: MDHEN, SYDVKM.

The CDR3 region is CASSQEWGVNQPQHF. For the CDR3, the DNA is TGCGCCAGCAGCCAAGAGTGGGGAGTAAATCAGCCCCAGCATTTT. The rearrangement joins TRBV4-1 to TRBJ1-5; no firm D call. This CDR3 spans 15 amino acids. Between the trimmed V and J ends, which lost 0 bases and 4 bases, there was a span of 10 bases. Per the germline V gene, CDR1 is MGHRA and CDR2 is YSYEKL.

V is TRBV29-1 and J is TRBJ2-5, with 8 positions matching TRBD1. TRBJ2-7 matches the DNA end more closely, so the J call is doubtful. Germline loops: CDR1 SQVTM, CDR2 ANQGSEA. The CDR3 totals 15 residues. DNA for the CDR3: TGCAGCGTTGAAGAGGGAGGACAGGGTACCTACGAGCAGTACTTC. Translating gives CSVEEGGQGTYEQYF.

The V and J genes are TRBV29-1 and TRBJ1-2; D perhaps matches TRBD1 (5 bases). V lost 1 base to trimming and J lost 3 bases, with 12 bases between them. Germline CDR1 and CDR2: SQVTM and ANQGSEA. The CDR3 has 14 amino acids. CDR3 residues: CSVEGGGGDYGYTF. The DNA of the CDR3 is TGCAGCGTTGAAGGAGGAGGAGGGGACTATGGCTACACCTTC. Using reference TRBV29-1 and TRBJ1-2 for the parts outside the CDR3, the full variable domain is SAVISQKPSRDICQRGTSLTIQCQVDSQVTMMFWYRQQPGQSLTLIATANQGSEATYESGFVIDKFPISRPNLTFSTLTVSNMSPEDSSIYLCSVEGGGGDYGYTFGSGTRLTVV.

The rearrangement uses TRBV18 and TRBJ1-1; D gene ambiguous. The CDR3 spans 15 residues. The germline V and J ends were trimmed by 0 bases and 0 bases, with 8 bases remaining between them. CDR1 is KGHSH and CDR2 is LQKENI in the germline V gene. The CDR3 loop reads CASSPPTDLNTEAFF. Here the CDR3 DNA reads TGTGCCAGCTCACCACCGACGGACTTGAACACTGAAGCTTTCTTT.